Each of the 22 T cell receptor beta chains below was sequenced from the same sample in a study of T cell responses to AZD1222 COVID-19 vaccine. Only in-frame clones appear in the TCRdb table, and some are missing; sequencing was by immunoSEQ multiplex PCR. This table holds more than 100,000 clones, 75% to 90% found once. The source was peripheral blood, collected on day 0 of AZD1222 vaccination. All receptors come from an adult in good health.

The genes are TRBV7-3 and TRBJ2-3; D is ambiguous. CDR1 and CDR2 from the germline V gene are SGHTA and FQGTGA. CDR3 length: 14 amino acids. Trimming stripped 5 bases from V and 4 bases from J, with 13 bases between. For the CDR3, the DNA is TGTGCCAGCAGCCTACAACCTCGGCCAGATACGCAGTATTTT. This sequence encodes CASSLQPRPDTQYF.

The chain combines TRBV10-3 with TRBJ1-5, with D unclear. This CDR3 contains 13 residues. The germline V gene encodes CDR1 ENHRY and CDR2 SYGVKD. Trimming took off 4 bases at V and 7 bases at J, with 11 bases between the two ends. Here the CDR3 DNA reads TGTGCCATCAGTGTCGCAGTAGACCAGCCCCAGCATTTT. Translation gives CAISVAVDQPQHF.

The chain joins TRBV30 to TRBJ1-3; D is undetermined. CDR1 is GTSNPN and CDR2 is SVGIG in the germline V gene (reference sequence). CDR3 length: 14 residues. The V end lost 2 bases, the J end lost 2 bases, and 10 bases lay between the germline ends. Here the CDR3 reads CAWSPGSPGNTIYF. DNA of the CDR3: TGTGCCTGGAGTCCGGGAAGTCCTGGAAACACCATATATTTT.

V and J are TRBV5-5 and TRBJ1-5; D is perhaps TRBD1 (6 bases). CDR3 length: 18 residues. Germline assignment: CDR1 SGHKS and CDR2 YYEKEE (reference sequence). Trimming took 3 bases from V and 0 from J, leaving 19 bases between them. The CDR3 DNA reads as TGTGCCAGCAGCTGGGGGCCGGGACATACCTATAGCAATCAGCCCCAGCATTTT. Translation gives CASSWGPGHTYSNQPQHF.

The chain carries TRBV7-2 and TRBJ1-2; 8 positions match TRBD1. V lost 7 bases and J lost 7; bases outside the gene matches: 5. The CDR3 has 12 amino acids. The V gene's germline CDR1 is SGHTA and CDR2 FQGNSA. This chain's CDR3 is CASNRDRFGYTF. CDR3 bases: TGTGCCAGCAACCGGGACAGGTTTGGCTACACCTTC. Full variable domain (remainder filled in from reference TRBV7-2 and TRBJ1-2): GAGVSQSPSNKVTEKGKDVELRCDPISGHTALYWYRQSLGQGLEFLIYFQGNSAPDKSGLPSDRFSAERTGGSVSTLTIQRTQQEDSAVYLCASNRDRFGYTFGSGTRLTVV.

J is TRBJ2-1 and V is TRBV4-3; D is undetermined. Per the germline V gene, CDR1 is LGHNA and CDR2 is YSLEER. Trimming took off 2 bases at V and 4 bases at J, with 9 bases between the two ends. The CDR3 totals 14 residues. The CDR3 here is CASSQLTGYNEQFF. The CDR3, as DNA: TGCGCCAGCAGCCAACTCACTGGTTACAATGAGCAGTTCTTC.

Here the CDR3 DNA reads TGTGCCAGCAGTCGGGCCCAAGCGGGGGGACCAATGAGCACAGATACGCAGTATTTT. This codes for CASSRAQAGGPMSTDTQYF. This sequence joins TRBV27 and TRBJ2-3, with 9 bases fitting TRBD2. The CDR3 is made up of 19 amino acids. Germline V gene data show CDR1 as MNHEY and CDR2 as SMNVEV (reference sequence). V lost 5 bases to trimming and J lost 0 bases; unmatched junction nucleotides: 15.

The chain uses TRBV24-1 and TRBJ2-5; 7 bases align to TRBD2. The CDR3 is 15 amino acids. Germline lookup yields CDR1 KGHDR and CDR2 SFDVKD. Trimming at V came to 9 bases and at J to 2 bases, leaving 11 bases not matched to a gene. CDR3 region: CATSELASPQETQYF. The DNA of the CDR3 is TGTGCCACCTCAGAACTAGCGTCTCCGCAAGAGACCCAGTACTTC.

The chain couples TRBV27 to TRBJ1-2, with 12 positions matching TRBD1. The CDR3 spans 13 residues. Germline CDR1 MNHEY, CDR2 SMNVEV (reference sequence). Trimming took 7 bases from V and 8 from J; bases not matched to a gene: 5. For the CDR3, the DNA is TGTGCCAGCAAGGGACAGGGGGCGCGGGGCTACACCTTC. This gives the protein CASKGQGARGYTF.

The chain employs TRBV10-3 and TRBJ1-6, with 9 nucleotides matching TRBD1. Germline V gene data show CDR1 as ENHRY and CDR2 as SYGVKD. The V and J ends lost 11 bases and 8 bases, in that order; junction bases with no gene match: 7. The CDR3 covers 13 residues. CDR3 region: CAANRGQDSPLHF. The CDR3 nucleotides read TGTGCCGCAAACAGGGGGCAGGATTCACCCCTCCACTTT.

The V gene is TRBV27, the J gene TRBJ2-1; TRBD2 agrees at 8 bases. Germline assignment: CDR1 MNHEY and CDR2 SMNVEV (reference sequence). Trimming took 2 bases from V and 7 from J; bases not matched to a gene: 4. The CDR3 runs 14 residues. This CDR3 is CASSLPGGRNEQFF. CDR3 DNA sequence: TGTGCCAGCAGTTTACCGGGCGGGAGGAATGAGCAGTTCTTC.

The chain couples TRBV6-2 or TRBV6-3 to TRBJ2-6; D uncertain. There are 13 residues in the CDR3. V lost 6 bases and J 5 bases, leaving 8 bases between the germline ends. Germline CDR1 reads MNHEY; CDR2 reads SVGEGT. The CDR3 spells CASSPVRANVLTF. The DNA for the CDR3 is TGTGCCAGCAGCCCCGTGAGGGCCAACGTCCTGACTTTC.

In the case of this clone: Other nucleotide sequences in the sample specify the same CDR3. CDR3 nucleotide sequence: TGTGCCAGCAGCTTTTTGAACACTGAAGCTTTCTTT. Translating gives CASSFLNTEAFF. The chain employs TRBV7-9 and TRBJ1-1, with D unresolved. This CDR3 spans 12 amino acids. The germline V gene encodes CDR1 SEHNR and CDR2 FQNEAQ (reference sequence). The germline V and J ends were trimmed by 3 bases and 0 bases, with 2 bases remaining between them.

The V gene is TRBV28, the J gene TRBJ2-7; D is undetermined. The CDR3 runs to 16 residues. Trimming took 7 bases from V and 3 from J, leaving 22 bases between them. Germline loops: CDR1 MDHEN, CDR2 SYDVKM. The CDR3 sequence is CASKGQGQESYYEQYF. The CDR3, as DNA: TGTGCCAGCAAGGGTCAAGGGCAGGAGAGTTACTACGAGCAGTACTTC. Full variable domain (remainder filled in from reference TRBV28 and TRBJ2-7): DVKVTQSSRYLVKRTGEKVFLECVQDMDHENMFWYRQDPGLGLRLIYFSYDVKMKEKGDIPEGYSVSREKKERFSLILESASTNQTSMYLCASKGQGQESYYEQYFGPGTRLTVT.

The gene calls are TRBV7-2 and TRBJ1-3; TRBD1 aligns across 8 bases. The CDR3 spans 16 residues. CDR1 and CDR2 (germline): SGHTA, FQGNSA. After removal of 4 bases from V and 4 bases from J, the junction contained 9 bases not matched to a gene. The CDR3 sequence is CASSSYGGQAGNTIYF. As DNA, the CDR3 is TGTGCCAGCAGCTCCTACGGGGGACAGGCCGGAAACACCATATATTTT.

The CDR3 protein is CASSSRTGGEAFF. The CDR3 nucleotides read TGTGCCAGCAGTTCCAGGACAGGGGGTGAAGCTTTCTTT. V usage is TRBV27 and J usage is TRBJ1-1; 10 bases match TRBD1. Germline assignment: CDR1 MNHEY and CDR2 SMNVEV (reference sequence). The V and J ends lost 4 bases and 7 bases, in that order; junction bases with no gene match: 3. The CDR3 extends over 13 amino acids.

The rearrangement joins TRBV5-4 to TRBJ1-2; possible D gene TRBD1, 5 bases. The CDR3 runs 13 residues. The germline CDR1 and CDR2 sequences are SGHNT and YYREEE (reference sequence). Trimming stripped 4 bases from V and 6 bases from J, with 13 bases between. The CDR3 reads CASSRSGGDGYTF. The CDR3 coding sequence is TGTGCCAGCAGCCGGAGCGGAGGGGATGGCTACACCTTC.

V and J are TRBV29-1 and TRBJ2-1; possible D gene TRBD1, 5 bases. V gave up 2 bases and J gave up 0 bases, with 11 bases separating them. The CDR3 contains 15 residues. The germline V gene encodes CDR1 SQVTM and CDR2 ANQGSEA. The CDR3 DNA is TGCAGCGTTGAAAGGGGCCTCAGCTCCTACAATGAGCAGTTCTTC. This translates into CSVERGLSSYNEQFF.

This chain joins TRBV11-2 and TRBJ2-1; maybe TRBD2 (7 bases). This CDR3 contains 17 residues. V was shortened by 4 bases and J by 0 bases, with 16 bases between the two germline ends. From germline, CDR1 is SGHAT and CDR2 FQNNGV. CDR3 DNA: TGTGCCAGCAGCTCGGACTCGGGGGGCCACTCCTACAATGAGCAGTTCTTC. As protein: CASSSDSGGHSYNEQFF.

The sample holds a few counts of this clone. The chain joins TRBV29-1 to TRBJ2-7; 7 nucleotides agree with TRBD1. Germline CDR1 and CDR2: SQVTM and ANQGSEA. The V segment lost 6 bases and the J segment 0 bases; nucleotides outside the gene matches: 11. This CDR3 spans 15 amino acids. CDR3 sequence reads: CSVLGTAASSYEQYF. The CDR3 DNA reads TGCAGCGTCCTAGGGACAGCTGCTAGCTCCTACGAGCAGTACTTC.

V and J are TRBV6-5 and TRBJ1-4, with D tentatively TRBD1 (6 bases). CDR1 and CDR2 from the germline V gene are MNHEY and SVGAGI. Trimming removed 10 bases from V and 5 bases from J, with 14 bases in between. CDR3 length equals 13 residues. The CDR3 DNA is TGTGCCATCAAGACAGGACACAATGAAAAACTGTTTTTT. Translation: CAIKTGHNEKLFF.

V and J are TRBV9 and TRBJ2-7; the match to TRBD2 covers 12 bases. CDR1 SGDLS and CDR2 YYNGEE come from the germline V gene. Unmatched junction bases numbered 3, after V lost 0 bases and J lost 5 bases. This CDR3 has 15 amino acids. DNA of the CDR3: TGTGCCAGCAGCGTAGGGACTAGCGGGGACCACGAGCAGTACTTC. It yields the protein CASSVGTSGDHEQYF.